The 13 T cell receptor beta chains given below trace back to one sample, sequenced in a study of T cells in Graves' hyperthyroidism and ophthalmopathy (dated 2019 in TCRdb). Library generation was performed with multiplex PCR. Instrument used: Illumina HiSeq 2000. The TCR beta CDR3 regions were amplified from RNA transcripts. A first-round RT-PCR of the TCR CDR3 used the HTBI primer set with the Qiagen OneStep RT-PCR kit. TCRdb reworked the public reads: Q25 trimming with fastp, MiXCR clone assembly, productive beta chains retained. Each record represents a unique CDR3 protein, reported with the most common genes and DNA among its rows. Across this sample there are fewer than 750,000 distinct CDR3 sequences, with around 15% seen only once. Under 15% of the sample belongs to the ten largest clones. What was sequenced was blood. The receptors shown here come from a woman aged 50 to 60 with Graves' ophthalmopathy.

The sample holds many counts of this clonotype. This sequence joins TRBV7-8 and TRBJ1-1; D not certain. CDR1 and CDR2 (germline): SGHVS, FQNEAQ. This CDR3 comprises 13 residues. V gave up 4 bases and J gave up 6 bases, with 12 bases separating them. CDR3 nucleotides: TGTGCCAGCAGCTCACAGACGGGATCTGAAGCTTTCTTT. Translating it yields CASSSQTGSEAFF.

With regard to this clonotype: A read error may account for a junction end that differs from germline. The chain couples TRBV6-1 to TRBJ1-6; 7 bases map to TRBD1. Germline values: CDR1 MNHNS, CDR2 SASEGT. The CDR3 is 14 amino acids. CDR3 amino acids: CAGRSTGKDSPLHF. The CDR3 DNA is TGTGCCGGCAGGTCGACAGGGAAGGATTCACCCCTCCACTTT.

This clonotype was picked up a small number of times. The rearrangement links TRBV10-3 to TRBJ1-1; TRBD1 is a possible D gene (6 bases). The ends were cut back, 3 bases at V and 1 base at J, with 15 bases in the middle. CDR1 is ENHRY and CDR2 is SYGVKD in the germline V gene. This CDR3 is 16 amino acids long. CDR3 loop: CAISDKGGARNTEAFF. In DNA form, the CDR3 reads TGTGCCATCAGTGACAAGGGGGGGGCTAGGAACACTGAAGCTTTCTTT.

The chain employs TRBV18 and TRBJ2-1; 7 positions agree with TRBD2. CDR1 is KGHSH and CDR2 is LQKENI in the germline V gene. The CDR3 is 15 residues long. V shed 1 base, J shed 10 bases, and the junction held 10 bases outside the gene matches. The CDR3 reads CASSPRGSGIWEQFF. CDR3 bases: TGTGCCAGCTCACCACGCGGGAGTGGGATCTGGGAGCAGTTCTTC. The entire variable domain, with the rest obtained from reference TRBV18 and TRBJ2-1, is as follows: NAGVMQNPRHLVRRRGQEARLRCSPMKGHSHVYWYRQLPEEGLKFMVYLQKENIIDESGMPKERFSAEFPKEGPSILRIQQVVRGDSAAYFCASSPRGSGIWEQFFGPGTRLTVL.

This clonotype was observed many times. The CDR3 DNA sequence: TGTGCCAGCAGTTTAATTAGCGGGGGATCCTCTAGCACAGATACGCAGTATTTT. Translating gives CASSLISGGSSSTDTQYF. This chain links TRBV12-3 or TRBV12-4 with TRBJ2-3; the match to TRBD2 covers 9 bases. CDR3 size: 18 residues. The junction had 9 bases not matched to a gene; V was cut back by 2 bases and J by 0 bases.

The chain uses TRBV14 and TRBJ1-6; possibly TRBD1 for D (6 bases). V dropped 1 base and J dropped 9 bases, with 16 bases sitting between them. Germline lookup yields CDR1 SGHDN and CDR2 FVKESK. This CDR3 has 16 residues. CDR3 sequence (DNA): TGTGCCAGCAGCCAAGGATGGACAGCCCGGGGTTCACCCCTCCACTTT. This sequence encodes CASSQGWTARGSPLHF.

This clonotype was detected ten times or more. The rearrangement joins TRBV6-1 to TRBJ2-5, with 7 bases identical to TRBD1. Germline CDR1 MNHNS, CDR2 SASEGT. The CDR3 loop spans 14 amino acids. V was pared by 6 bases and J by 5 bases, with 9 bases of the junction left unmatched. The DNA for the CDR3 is TGTGCCAGCAGAAACCACGACAGGGTGGAGACCCAGTACTTC. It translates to CASRNHDRVETQYF.

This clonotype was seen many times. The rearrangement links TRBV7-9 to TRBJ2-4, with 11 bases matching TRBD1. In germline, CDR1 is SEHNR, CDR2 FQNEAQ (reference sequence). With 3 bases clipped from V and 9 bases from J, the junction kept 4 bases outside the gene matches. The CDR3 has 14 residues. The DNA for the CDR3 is TGTGCCAGCAGCTTTCCGGGACAGGGGGTCATTCAGTACTTC. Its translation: CASSFPGQGVIQYF.

CDR3 coding DNA: TGTGCCAGCAGCTCCCGGGACGGAGCTTACACTGAAGCTTTCTTT. As protein: CASSSRDGAYTEAFF. This rearrangement joins TRBV28 to TRBJ1-1; D may be TRBD1 (5 bases). Germline CDR1 MDHEN, CDR2 SYDVKM. There are 15 residues in the CDR3. The V end lost 6 bases, the J end lost 3 bases, and 17 bases lay between the germline ends.

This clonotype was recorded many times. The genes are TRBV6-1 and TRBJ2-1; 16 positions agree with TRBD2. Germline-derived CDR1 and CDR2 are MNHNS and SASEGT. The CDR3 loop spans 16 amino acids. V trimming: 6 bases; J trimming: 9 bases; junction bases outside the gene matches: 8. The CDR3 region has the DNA TGTGCCAGCAGCTTACCGGGACTAGCGGGAGGGGCTGAGCAGTTCTTC. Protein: CASSLPGLAGGAEQFF.

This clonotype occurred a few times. In DNA, the CDR3 is TGTGCCAGCAGTTACTCTCCCCCCCCCATATACAATGAGCAGTTCTTC. Residues: CASSYSPPPIYNEQFF. The rearrangement links TRBV6-5 to TRBJ2-1; D unclear. Between the trimmed V and J ends, which lost 0 bases and 4 bases, there was a span of 13 bases. The CDR3 has 16 amino acids. Per the germline V gene, CDR1 is MNHEY and CDR2 is SVGAGI.

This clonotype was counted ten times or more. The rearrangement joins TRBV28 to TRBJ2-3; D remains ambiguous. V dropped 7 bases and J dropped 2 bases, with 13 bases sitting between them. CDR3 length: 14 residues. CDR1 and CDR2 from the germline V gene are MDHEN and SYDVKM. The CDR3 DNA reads TGTGCCAGCACTATGACCGACTTCACAGATACGCAGTATTTT. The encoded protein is CASTMTDFTDTQYF.

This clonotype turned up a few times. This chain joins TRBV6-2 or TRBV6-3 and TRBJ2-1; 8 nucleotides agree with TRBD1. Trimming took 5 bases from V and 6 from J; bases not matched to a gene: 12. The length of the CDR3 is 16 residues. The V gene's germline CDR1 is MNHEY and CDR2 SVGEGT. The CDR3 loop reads CASSPYGQGSSNEQFF. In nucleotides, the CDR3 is TGTGCCAGCAGTCCCTACGGACAGGGATCTTCCAATGAGCAGTTCTTC.